This is a list of T cell receptor beta chains from one sample in a study of early T cells in non-severe SARS-CoV-2 infection. MiXCR, run by TCRdb on the 5' RACE reads, gives a single entry per CDR3 protein. Of tens of thousands of distinct CDR3 sequences detected, around 11% appear once; the ten largest clones hold less than 4.5%. The specimen was whole blood. All receptors come from an adult who was a healthcare worker with PCR-confirmed SARS-CoV-2 infection or an uninfected control (not recorded which). Both conserved end residues are part of each CDR3. Fields, in order: J gene, clone size, D gene, V gene, CDR3 DNA, CDR3 protein. A D gene is named only where the DNA matches it firmly. Expanded clones are given a class, and other clones once, few, many or no size at all.

TRBJ2-1 | - | - | TRBV10-3 | TGTGCCATCAAGTCGGACAGACCCTCCTACAATGAGCAGTTCTTC | CAIKSDRPSYNEQFF
TRBJ2-1 | - | - | TRBV28 | TGTGCCATCTCAAGGGGCCGGGAGCAGTTCTTC | CAISRGREQFF
TRBJ2-5 | - | - | TRBV21-1 | TGTGCCAGCAGCAAAGCGCTTAGGCAGGGAGTTGAGACCCAGTACTTC | CASSKALRQGVETQYF
TRBJ2-3 | - | - | TRBV20-1 | TGCAGTCTAAGGGGGGGGAAGCCAGATACGCAGTATTTT | CSLRGGKPDTQYF
TRBJ2-7 | - | TRBD2 | TRBV20-1 | TGCAGTGGAGCGGGGCGCAGGGAGCAGTACTTC | CSGAGRREQYF
TRBJ2-2 | - | - | TRBV2 | TGTGCCAGCAGTCCCTCAGACAGGCCGAACACCGGGGAGCTGTTTTTT | CASSPSDRPNTGELFF
TRBJ2-3 | few | TRBD2 | TRBV7-7 | TGTGCCAGCAGCCGGGACTACAACACAGATACGCAGTATTTT | CASSRDYNTDTQYF
TRBJ2-3 | - | - | TRBV27 | TGTGCCAGCAGTTTGCGGAAGAGGGGTCCCACAGATACGCAGTATTTT | CASSLRKRGPTDTQYF
TRBJ2-7 | many | TRBD1 | TRBV2 | TGTGCCAGCAATCCGGACAGGGGGTACTACGAGCAGTACTTC | CASNPDRGYYEQYF
TRBJ2-7 | - | - | TRBV12-3/TRBV12-4 | TGTGCCAGCACCCGTGGGGGGAGCCAATACGAGCAGTACTTC | CASTRGGSQYEQYF
TRBJ2-1 | many | - | TRBV20-1 | TGCAGTAGAGAGGGGTCCTACAATGAGCAGTTCTTC | CSREGSYNEQFF
TRBJ2-1 | - | TRBD2 | TRBV20-1 | TGCAGTGTTAGAGACCGTAGGACTAGCGGGGGCACGGGCGAGCAGTTCTTC | CSVRDRRTSGGTGEQFF
TRBJ2-7 | - | - | TRBV18 | TGTGCCAGCTCACCAGGAATTGGCGGGGACGAGCAGTACTTC | CASSPGIGGDEQYF
TRBJ2-7 | many | TRBD1 | TRBV20-1 | TGCAGTGCTAGCTTGGGGACAGAATTTCACGAGCAGTACTTC | CSASLGTEFHEQYF
TRBJ1-1 | - | - | TRBV5-1 | TGCGCCAGCAGCTCCCAGGGGCCCGTGAACACTGAAGCTTTCTTT | CASSSQGPVNTEAFF
TRBJ2-1 | few | - | TRBV29-1 | TGCAGCGTCGCTAAAACAGGGAAGTGGGATGAGCAGTTCTTC | CSVAKTGKWDEQFF
TRBJ2-1 | many | - | TRBV28 | TGTGCCAGCAGTCCCTTAGGACCTCCGAGCTCCTACAATGAGCAGTTCTTC | CASSPLGPPSSYNEQFF
TRBJ1-1 | few | TRBD1 | TRBV27 | TGTGCCAGCGGCTCCCAGACAGGGGGCTGGACTGAAGCTTTCTTT | CASGSQTGGWTEAFF
TRBJ1-1 | few | - | TRBV29-1 | TGCAGCGTTGATAAGGGTAGGATCACTGAAGCTTTCTTT | CSVDKGRITEAFF
TRBJ2-1 | - | TRBD2 | TRBV20-1 | TGCAGTGCTAGCGGGCCTAGCGGGAGAGGTGAGCAGTTCTTC | CSASGPSGRGEQFF
TRBJ2-7 | - | TRBD1 | TRBV3-1 | TGTGCCAGCAGCCGAGCCGACAGGGGGATCTACGAGCAGTACTTC | CASSRADRGIYEQYF
TRBJ2-1 | many | TRBD2 | TRBV28 | TGTGCCAGCAGAACCCCCGGGACTAGCGGGAAAGGTGAGCAGTTCTTC | CASRTPGTSGKGEQFF
TRBJ2-7 | many | - | TRBV6-1 | TGTGCCAGCAGTTACCGGGCGCCGAGCCCCTACGAGCAGTACTTC | CASSYRAPSPYEQYF
TRBJ1-3 | many | TRBD1 | TRBV6-6 | TGTGCCAGCAGTTACGGGCGGGACAGCTCTGGAAACACCATATATTTT | CASSYGRDSSGNTIYF
TRBJ2-1 | few | TRBD2 | TRBV24-1 | TGTGCCACCAGTGACCCGAACGTCCGGCTAGCGGGAGGAATTTCCTACAATGAGCAGTTCTTC | CATSDPNVRLAGGISYNEQFF
TRBJ2-7 | once | - | TRBV20-1 | TGCAGTGCTAGGGCCCCCGTCTACGAGCAGTACTTC | CSARAPVYEQYF
TRBJ2-1 | - | TRBD2 | TRBV20-1 | TGCAGTGCTAGTGCATCCGGGACTAGAGACAATGAGCAGTTCTTC | CSASASGTRDNEQFF
TRBJ1-1 | - | - | TRBV28 | TGTGCCAGCAGTTTATTCATGGACAATGAAGCTTTCTTT | CASSLFMDNEAFF
TRBJ2-6 | - | - | TRBV4-1 | TGCGCCAGCAGCCAATTTTGGACCCTCGGGGCCAACGTCCTGACTTTC | CASSQFWTLGANVLTF
TRBJ2-7 | - | TRBD2 | TRBV7-2 | TGTGCCAGCAGGGCAAGCGGGAGGGGGTACGAGCAGTACTTC | CASRASGRGYEQYF
TRBJ2-7 | many | TRBD2 | TRBV28 | TGTGCCAGCAGCCCCGGGACTAGCGGCTACGAGCAGTACTTC | CASSPGTSGYEQYF
TRBJ2-7 | - | TRBD1 | TRBV5-5 | TGTGCCAGCAGACGGACAGGGAGCTCCTACGAGCAGTACTTC | CASRRTGSSYEQYF
TRBJ1-2 | few | - | TRBV7-9 | TGTGCCACCTTCTCGGGGGGCTATGGCTACACCTTC | CATFSGGYGYTF
TRBJ2-1 | - | - | TRBV6-1 | TGTGCCAGCAAGGACGATTTATACGAGCAGTTCTTC | CASKDDLYEQFF
TRBJ2-1 | few | - | TRBV25-1 | TGTGCCAGCAGTGAACCCGGACAGTCCGATGAGCAGTTCTTC | CASSEPGQSDEQFF
TRBJ1-6 | few | TRBD1 | TRBV27 | TGTGCCAGCAGTTTTGGCAACTTGGGGACAGGGACCAATTCACCCCTCCACTTT | CASSFGNLGTGTNSPLHF
TRBJ2-7 | many | - | TRBV7-6 | TGTGCCAGCAGCTTAGGAGAGTCTAGCGTATACGAGCAGTACTTC | CASSLGESSVYEQYF
TRBJ2-5 | few | - | TRBV29-1 | TGCAGCGTTAGGCAGGGAGAAGAGACCCAGTACTTC | CSVRQGEETQYF
TRBJ2-7 | few | - | TRBV29-1 | TGCAGCGTTGAGACCTCCTACGAGCAGTACTTC | CSVETSYEQYF
TRBJ1-1 | few | - | TRBV2 | TGTGCCAGTTTTACTCCGGAGACAGAGGGGAACACTGAAGCTTTCTTT | CASFTPETEGNTEAFF
TRBJ2-5 | few | - | TRBV27 | TGTGCCAGCAGTTCGAAGCACTACCAAGAGACCCAGTACTTC | CASSSKHYQETQYF
TRBJ2-1 | many | - | TRBV10-1 | TGCGCCAGCAGTGAGGCCAAGCAAGTCTACAATGAGCAGTTCTTC | CASSEAKQVYNEQFF
TRBJ1-3 | few | - | TRBV7-3 | TGTGCCAGCAGCCCCGGGGGACCCCCGGCAGAAAACACCATATATTTT | CASSPGGPPAENTIYF
TRBJ1-5 | - | - | TRBV19 | TGTGCCAGTAACGGGCGAGGAAGCAATCAGCCCCAGCATTTT | CASNGRGSNQPQHF
TRBJ2-7 | many | TRBD2 | TRBV19 | TGTGCCAGTAGTATTTCGGCTAGCGGGACCTTCGCCTACGAGCAGTACTTC | CASSISASGTFAYEQYF
TRBJ2-3 | many | - | TRBV19 | TGTGCCAGTAGTGTCGGGCCGTCAGCCACAGATACGCAGTATTTT | CASSVGPSATDTQYF
TRBJ1-5 | - | - | TRBV27 | TGTGCCAGCAGTTTATCCAGGGAGGGGAATCAGCCCCAGCATTTT | CASSLSREGNQPQHF
TRBJ1-5 | few | - | TRBV15 | TGTGCCACCAGCAGCACGTTTGGCGGGGTAGACAATCAGCCCCAGCATTTT | CATSSTFGGVDNQPQHF
TRBJ1-5 | - | - | TRBV7-9 | TGTGCCAGCAGCTTAAATTCCGGGGAAGGCAATCAGCCCCAGCATTTT | CASSLNSGEGNQPQHF
TRBJ1-6 | many | - | TRBV12-3/TRBV12-4 | TGTGCCAGCAGTTTTTACAGTAATAATTCACCCCTCCACTTT | CASSFYSNNSPLHF
TRBJ1-6 | - | TRBD1 | TRBV2 | TGTGCCAGCAGTGATATGGGGACAGGGCTTAATTCACCCCTCCACTTT | CASSDMGTGLNSPLHF
TRBJ2-3 | many | - | TRBV21-1 | TGTGCCAGCAGGGGGGCTAGCGGGAGTAGCGCAGATACGCAGTATTTT | CASRGASGSSADTQYF
TRBJ2-7 | - | TRBD1 | TRBV10-3 | TGTGCCATCACTGGGACAGGGGGCATCGGCGAGCAGTACTTC | CAITGTGGIGEQYF
TRBJ2-3 | few | - | TRBV29-1 | TGCAGCTCCTCTAGATCGCTGGGCCCAGATACGCAGTATTTT | CSSSRSLGPDTQYF
TRBJ2-3 | many | - | TRBV12-3/TRBV12-4 | TGTGCCAGCAGTCCTAGTGCTGCAGGGGCGCAGTATTTT | CASSPSAAGAQYF
TRBJ2-5 | many | TRBD2 | TRBV30 | TGTGCCTGGATACCGAGCGGGAGGGCATGGGAGACCCAGTACTTC | CAWIPSGRAWETQYF
TRBJ1-2 | few | - | TRBV25-1 | TGTGCCAGCAGCCAGGGAGGCGGTAACTATGGCTACACCTTC | CASSQGGGNYGYTF